This paragraph reports one T cell receptor (beta chain). What it binds is not known. This sample was taken from a study of Tregs in tolerant kidney transplant recipients. Background on the study: Related graft donors supplied nonmyeloablative bone marrow transplants, and mixed chimerism was transient.

Produced via immunoSEQ multiplex PCR; TCRdb's table is partial and in-frame only. The sample holds about 69,000 clones, about 88% seen once. Germline assignment: CDR1 SGHTA and CDR2 FQGNSA. The CDR3 contains 14 residues. The V and J ends lost 1 base and 6 bases respectively, with 11 bases between them. Study outcomes and limitations: Changing PCR primers prevented nucleotide comparison between some patients' samples. Findings come from small patient numbers and require larger validation. This study did not directly address biological reproducibility.

This clonotype was sampled from a human donor who received a combined kidney and bone marrow transplant. The chain is built from TRBV7-2 and TRBJ2-3, with D unclear. The sequencing used CD4+ T cells from blood, collected before the transplant. CDR3 sequence reads: CASSLGHQTDTQYF. CDR3 coding DNA: TGTGCCAGCAGCTTAGGACACCAAACTGATACGCAGTATTTT. The full variable domain, its missing parts supplied by reference TRBV7-2 and TRBJ2-3, is GAGVSQSPSNKVTEKGKDVELRCDPISGHTALYWYRQSLGQGLEFLIYFQGNSAPDKSGLPSDRFSAERTGGSVSTLTIQRTQQEDSAVYLCASSLGHQTDTQYFGPGTRLTVL.